A single sample gave rise to the 23 T cell receptor beta chains below, sequenced in a study of blood T cell repertoires in COVID-19 (dated by TCRdb to 2019 to 2021). Libraries were made using the immunoSEQ multiplex PCR assay. Held by TCRdb, this immuneACCESS table contains in-frame sequences only and omits some clones. Under half of the omission traces to an unresolved V gene where checked; the cause of the rest is unknown. Across this sample there are some 60,000 clones, with around 90% seen only once. Under 1.3% of the sample goes to the ten largest clones. Sequencing input: peripheral blood. The receptors stem from a man between 65 and 85 years old with acute or convalescent COVID-19.

This clone was recorded once. The chain links TRBV10-1 to TRBJ2-3, with unresolved D. Germline CDR1 reads WNHNN; CDR2 reads SYGVQD (reference sequence). V lost 6 bases and J 0 bases, leaving 7 bases between the germline ends. The CDR3 covers 13 residues. CDR3 in amino acids: CASRTSSTDTQYF. In DNA, the CDR3 is TGCGCCAGCAGGACTTCTAGCACAGATACGCAGTATTTT.

As concerns this clone: A junction boundary mismatches the germline segment, possibly from a read error. The rearrangement links TRBV23-1 to TRBJ2-7; D may be TRBD2 (5 bases). TRBV23-1 is classed as an ORF, of uncertain function. CDR3 length equals 12 residues. Here the CDR3 reads CASSQSGGHRVF. CDR3 in DNA: TGCGCCAGCAGTCAATCAGGCGGGCACAGAGTCTTC.

The J gene is TRBJ2-1, the V gene TRBV3-1 (or the pseudogene TRBV3-2); 7 nucleotides line up with TRBD2. The CDR3 spans 13 residues. The germline CDR1 and CDR2 sequences are LGHDT and YNNKEL (reference sequence). J was trimmed by 0 bases and V by 9 bases; bases with no gene match: 2. The CDR3 region has the DNA TGTGCCAGTCGCGGGAGCTCCTACAATGAGCAGTTCTTC. Translating it yields CASRGSSYNEQFF.

This clone is a singleton in its sample. This chain connects TRBV7-9 to TRBJ1-4; a possible D gene is TRBD1 (6 bases). The CDR3 sequence is 15 residues long. Germline values: CDR1 SEHNR, CDR2 FQNEAQ (reference sequence). The ends were cut back, 5 bases at V and 6 bases at J, with 16 bases in the middle. CDR3: CASSKQLGGDEKLFF. The CDR3 region has the DNA TGTGCCAGCAGCAAACAATTAGGGGGTGATGAAAAACTGTTTTTT.

Regarding this clone: A read error may account for a junction end that differs from germline. CDR3 bases: TGTGCTAGCAGCTTACTGGCGGGAGGGAGGGATACGCAGTATTTT. This sequence encodes CASSLLAGGRDTQYF. This chain joins TRBV7-7 and TRBJ2-3, with TRBD2 matching 9 bases. The CDR3 has 15 amino acids. The germline gives CDR1 SSHAT, CDR2 FNYEAQ (reference sequence).

The sample holds one count of this clone. The chain couples TRBV3-1 (or the pseudogene TRBV3-2) to TRBJ1-5, with 11 bases aligning to TRBD1. Germline loops: CDR1 LGHDT, CDR2 YNNKEL (reference sequence). The V gene end was trimmed by 4 bases and the J gene end by 4 bases; junction bases not matched to a gene: 6. The CDR3 has 16 residues. The CDR3 sequence is CASSRSGTGGNQPQHF. Here the CDR3 DNA reads TGTGCCAGCAGCCGTTCCGGGACAGGGGGTAATCAGCCCCAGCATTTT.

CDR3 sequence reads: CASSSKPGRTREEQFF. In DNA form, the CDR3 reads TGCGCCAGCAGCTCGAAACCGGGACGGACTAGAGAGGAGCAGTTCTTC. This rearrangement joins TRBV5-1 to TRBJ2-1; 7 bases line up with TRBD2. Germline V lookup: CDR1 SGHRS, CDR2 YFSETQ. V was clipped by 3 bases and J by 10 bases; unmatched bases: 16. There are 16 residues in the CDR3.

The rearrangement links TRBV7-9 to TRBJ1-2; 9 bases fit TRBD1. Germline V gene sequence: CDR1 SEHNR, CDR2 FQNEAQ (reference sequence). This CDR3 contains 17 residues. V was pared by 3 bases and J by 8 bases, with 16 bases of the junction left unmatched. DNA of the CDR3: TGTGCCAGCAGCTTGGGACAGGGAGGGTTTAGGACTATAGGCTACACCTTC. As protein: CASSLGQGGFRTIGYTF. The full variable domain, in which reference TRBV7-9 and TRBJ1-2 provide the parts outside the CDR3, is DTGVSQNPRHKITKRGQNVTFRCDPISEHNRLYWYRQTLGQGPEFLTYFQNEAQLEKSRLLSDRFSAERPKGSFSTLEIQRTEQGDSAMYLCASSLGQGGFRTIGYTFGSGTRLTVV.

The rearrangement joins TRBV7-7 to TRBJ2-3; 8 nucleotides align to TRBD2. CDR3 size: 16 residues. From germline, CDR1 is SSHAT and CDR2 FNYEAQ (reference sequence). V lost 3 bases to trimming and J lost 6 bases; unmatched junction nucleotides: 11. CDR3 nucleotide sequence: TGTGCCAGCAGCTTGGAGCTAGCGGGTGGCGTGGATACGCAGTATTTT. It specifies CASSLELAGGVDTQYF.

The chain carries TRBV14 and TRBJ2-7, with D perhaps TRBD2 (6 bases). V lost 1 base and J 7 bases, leaving 14 bases between the germline ends. CDR1 is SGHDN, CDR2 FVKESK, per germline. The CDR3 has 14 residues. The CDR3 loop reads CASSQALGLGEQYF. The CDR3 bases are TGTGCCAGCAGCCAAGCTTTGGGACTGGGGGAGCAGTACTTC.

The rearrangement joins TRBV3-1 (or the pseudogene TRBV3-2) to TRBJ1-4; no reliable D call. Germline V gene data show CDR1 as LGHDT and CDR2 as YNNKEL (reference sequence). This CDR3 contains 18 residues. Trimming stripped 4 bases from V and 0 bases from J, with 18 bases between. The DNA of the CDR3 is TGTGCCAGCAGCCGATTTCGCCCCCACAGTGCAACTAATGAAAAACTGTTTTTT. Translated, it gives CASSRFRPHSATNEKLFF.

V and J are TRBV30 and TRBJ2-2; D remains ambiguous. V was trimmed by 1 base and J by 5 bases, leaving 5 bases between them. The CDR3 totals 12 residues. Germline assignment: CDR1 GTSNPN and CDR2 SVGIG (reference sequence). The CDR3 DNA reads TGTGCCTGGAGTGGGAGTACCGGGGAGCTGTTTTTT. Protein sequence: CAWSGSTGELFF.

The chain joins TRBV6-5 to TRBJ1-1; 7 nucleotides match TRBD1. Germline V gene data show CDR1 as MNHEY and CDR2 as SVGAGI. V shed 4 bases and J 4 bases; nucleotides not matched to a gene: 9. The CDR3 is made up of 15 amino acids. CDR3: CASSLTGAVVTEAFF. CDR3 sequence (DNA): TGTGCCAGCAGTTTAACAGGGGCTGTAGTCACTGAAGCTTTCTTT.

The chain links TRBV14 to TRBJ2-7, with 7 bases identical to TRBD2. Germline loops: CDR1 SGHDN, CDR2 FVKESK. With V trimmed by 1 base and J by 4 bases, 7 bases remained unmatched. The CDR3 length is 15 residues. This CDR3 reads CASSQALGGRYEQYF. In DNA, the CDR3 is TGTGCCAGCAGCCAAGCCCTTGGCGGGAGATACGAGCAGTACTTC. The variable domain in full, completed from reference TRBV14 and TRBJ2-7, reads EAGVTQFPSHSVIEKGQTVTLRCDPISGHDNLYWYRRVMGKEIKFLLHFVKESKQDESGMPNNRFLAERTGGTYSTLKVQPAELEDSGVYFCASSQALGGRYEQYFGPGTRLTVT.

The rearrangement joins TRBV5-8 to TRBJ2-2; 7 bases align to TRBD2. Trimming at V came to 2 bases and at J to 7 bases, leaving 11 bases not matched to a gene. Per germline, CDR1 SGHTS and CDR2 YDEGEE. The CDR3 has 16 residues. The CDR3 nucleotides read TGTGCCAGCAGCTTATCTAGCGGAGGAGGATTCGGGGAGCTGTTTTTT. It codes for CASSLSSGGGFGELFF.

The rearrangement joins TRBV6-4 to TRBJ1-1; D is possibly TRBD1 (6 bases). The CDR3 runs 13 residues. Trimming removed 6 bases from V and 5 bases from J, with 13 bases in between. Germline CDR1 and CDR2: MRHNA and SNTAGT. The CDR3 sequence: CASREGGRTEAFF. The CDR3 nucleotides are TGTGCCAGCAGGGAAGGGGGTAGGACTGAAGCTTTCTTT.

CDR3 sequence (DNA): TGTGCCACGACGGGACTCCCTAAGGAGACCCAGTACTTC. Translated, it gives CATTGLPKETQYF. The chain employs TRBV10-3 and TRBJ2-5; TRBD2 might be the D (6 bases). Germline CDR1 and CDR2: ENHRY and SYGVKD. V dropped 10 bases and J dropped 5 bases, with 17 bases sitting between them. CDR3 length equals 13 residues.

This clone was seen a single time. V gene TRBV5-5 combines with J gene TRBJ2-7, with unresolved D. The CDR3 has 11 residues. Per the germline V gene, CDR1 is SGHKS and CDR2 is YYEKEE (reference sequence). V was cut by 2 bases and J by 3 bases, with 3 bases left in between. The CDR3 DNA reads TGTGCCAGCAGCTTCAACTACGAGCAGTACTTC. Protein sequence: CASSFNYEQYF. Looking up the rest from reference TRBV5-5 and TRBJ2-7 gives the full variable domain: DAGVTQSPTHLIKTRGQQVTLRCSPISGHKSVSWYQQVLGQGPQFIFQYYEKEERGRGNFPDRFSARQFPNYSSELNVNALLLGDSALYLCASSFNYEQYFGPGTRLTVT.

This clone occurred a few times. V usage is TRBV28 and J usage is TRBJ2-3, with D possibly TRBD1 on 6 matching bases. Germline values: CDR1 MDHEN, CDR2 SYDVKM. Deletions cut 3 bases from V and 3 bases from J, with 7 bases between. This CDR3 is built from 13 residues. CDR3 sequence reads: CASSLGATDTQYF. CDR3 bases: TGTGCCAGCAGTTTGGGGGCAACAGATACGCAGTATTTT.

This chain links TRBV18 with TRBJ2-7; 7 bases match TRBD1. Per the germline V gene, CDR1 is KGHSH and CDR2 is LQKENI. The J segment lost 6 bases and the V segment lost 6 bases, leaving 11 bases of the junction unmatched. This CDR3 region has 14 residues. The chain's CDR3 is CASSRVGGQSEQYF. Here the CDR3 DNA reads TGTGCCAGCTCCCGGGTAGGGGGCCAAAGCGAGCAGTACTTC.

This clone appeared a single time. The V call is TRBV11-2, the J call TRBJ1-1, with TRBD1 as a possible D gene (6 bases). The V and J ends lost 5 bases and 10 bases respectively, with 14 bases between them. This CDR3 has 12 amino acids. Germline assignment: CDR1 SGHAT and CDR2 FQNNGV. The CDR3 sequence: CASSNRVGLAFF. In nucleotides, the CDR3 is TGTGCCAGCAGCAACAGGGTTGGGTTAGCTTTCTTT.

The chain carries TRBV7-3 and TRBJ2-1, with 9 positions matching TRBD2. CDR1 is SGHTA, CDR2 FQGTGA, per germline. V lost 4 bases and J lost 8; bases outside the gene matches: 15. This CDR3 is 17 amino acids long. The CDR3 region has the DNA TGTGCCAGCAGCTCCCAAGCGGGAGGCCCCAGTTCCCATGAGCAGTTCTTC. Translation: CASSSQAGGPSSHEQFF.

The V gene is TRBV28, the J gene TRBJ1-6; the D is unclear. V was cut by 6 bases and J by 0 bases, with 9 bases left in between. The CDR3 consists of 15 residues. In germline, CDR1 is MDHEN, CDR2 SYDVKM. The CDR3 DNA sequence: TGTGCCAGCAGGGATCCTAGCTCCTATAATTCACCCCTCCACTTT. This encodes CASRDPSSYNSPLHF. The variable domain in full, with the rest retrieved from reference TRBV28 and TRBJ1-6, is DVKVTQSSRYLVKRTGEKVFLECVQDMDHENMFWYRQDPGLGLRLIYFSYDVKMKEKGDIPEGYSVSREKKERFSLILESASTNQTSMYLCASRDPSSYNSPLHFGNGTRLTVT.